This TCR beta chain was profiled in a study of cytomegalovirus exposure and HLA in healthy donors. Some clones are missing from TCRdb's copy, which holds only in-frame ones; the method was immunoSEQ multiplex PCR. The sample yields roughly 280,000 clones, 65% to 90% seen once. The germline gives CDR1 KGHSH, CDR2 LQKENI. The CDR3 extends over 14 amino acids. V was pared by 2 bases and J by 3 bases, with 10 bases between. This receptor was identified in a woman between 18 and 29 years old in good health and CMV-seronegative. Source material: PBMCs. The J gene is TRBJ2-5, the V gene TRBV18; no clear D gene. CDR3 bases: TGTGCCAGCTCACCAGGGCAGGTCGAAGAGACCCAGTACTTC. Protein: CASSPGQVEETQYF. Full variable domain (missing parts from reference TRBV18 and TRBJ2-5): NAGVMQNPRHLVRRRGQEARLRCSPMKGHSHVYWYRQLPEEGLKFMVYLQKENIIDESGMPKERFSAEFPKEGPSILRIQQVVRGDSAAYFCASSPGQVEETQYFGPGTRLLVL.